Described below is a single T cell receptor beta chain sequence and its context. Its target is unknown. The data are from a study of OX40 agonist ivuxolimab in advanced cancers. Study-level information: Partial responses were observed in three patients, of whom one had hepatocellular carcinoma and two had cutaneous melanoma.

Study outcomes and limitations: Clonal expansion from baseline to week 6 occurred in both CD4+ and CD8+ T cells. Low normalized clonal expansion also occurred in some nonresponding patients.

The CDR3 covers 17 residues. The V gene lost 2 bases and the J gene lost 2 bases, with 18 bases spanning the gap. The germline CDR1 and CDR2 sequences are SGHRS and YFSETQ. Libraries were prepared by immunoSEQ multiplex PCR; TCRdb keeps only in-frame clonotypes and omits some of them. The table lists about 69,000 clones, around 87% of them singletons. Patients were excluded for autoimmune disease history or systemic immunosuppression. The receptor comes from an adult with an advanced solid tumor such as melanoma, head and neck, liver or kidney cancer. The sample consisted of CD4+ or CD8+ T cells sorted from blood, taken in a trial of the OX40 agonist ivuxolimab. This chain uses TRBV5-1 with TRBJ2-3; D possibly matches TRBD1 or TRBD2 (5 bases each). The DNA of the CDR3 is TGCGCCAGCAGCTTTGTTACCGGGACCCAATTCACAGATACGCAGTATTTT. Its protein product is CASSFVTGTQFTDTQYF.